The 17 T cell receptor beta chains presented below share a single source sample, sequenced in a study of blood T cell repertoires in COVID-19. TCRdb's table, derived via immunoSEQ multiplex PCR, lists solely in-frame clones and lacks some. In the table there are about 140,000 clones, more than 80% of which are singletons. Sequencing was carried out using PBMCs or T cells enriched from blood (not recorded which). The origin of the receptors is a young woman who had been exposed to COVID-19.

The V gene is TRBV5-6, the J gene TRBJ2-1, with D possibly matching TRBD2 (6 bases). The length of the CDR3 is 15 residues. Germline assignment: CDR1 SGHDT and CDR2 YYEEEE. Trimming left V 4 bases short and J 7 bases short, with 18 bases between. The CDR3 loop reads CASSGVAGPLNEQFF. In nucleotides, the CDR3 is TGTGCCAGCAGCGGGGTGGCGGGACCCTTAAATGAGCAGTTCTTC.

The chain employs TRBV27 and TRBJ2-3, with D maybe TRBD2 (5 bases). Per the germline V gene, CDR1 is MNHEY and CDR2 is SMNVEV (reference sequence). There are 18 residues in the CDR3. With 8 bases removed from V and 0 bases from J, the gap between germline ends came to 24 bases. CDR3 in amino acids: CASRYRVNLAFSTDTQYF. In DNA form, the CDR3 reads TGTGCCAGCCGATATAGGGTTAATCTAGCTTTTAGCACAGATACGCAGTATTTT.

The J gene is TRBJ2-2, the V gene TRBV3-1 (or the pseudogene TRBV3-2), with D tentatively TRBD2 (6 bases). V gave up 3 bases and J gave up 6 bases, with 11 bases separating them. The CDR3 length is 14 residues. Per the germline V gene, CDR1 is LGHDT and CDR2 is YNNKEL (reference sequence). CDR3 coding DNA: TGTGCCAGCAGCCATTGGAGGGAAGCCGGGGAGCTGTTTTTT. Protein sequence: CASSHWREAGELFF.

The V and J genes are TRBV7-9 and TRBJ2-3; 9 bases match TRBD2. The V gene end was trimmed by 2 bases and the J gene end by 1 base; junction bases not matched to a gene: 4. The CDR3 is made up of 16 amino acids. Germline V gives CDR1 SEHNR, CDR2 FQNEAQ (reference sequence). The CDR3 region has the DNA TGTGCCAGCAGCTTAAATAGCGGGAGAGGCACAGATACGCAGTATTTT. Protein sequence: CASSLNSGRGTDTQYF. The entire variable domain, with the rest obtained from reference TRBV7-9 and TRBJ2-3, is as follows: DTGVSQNPRHKITKRGQNVTFRCDPISEHNRLYWYRQTLGQGPEFLTYFQNEAQLEKSRLLSDRFSAERPKGSFSTLEIQRTEQGDSAMYLCASSLNSGRGTDTQYFGPGTRLTVL.

This clone was seen a few times. The chain recombines TRBV12-3 or TRBV12-4 with TRBJ2-2; possibly TRBD1 for D (5 bases). CDR3 length: 13 amino acids. V was shortened by 6 bases and J by 2 bases, with 7 bases between the two germline ends. This chain's CDR3 is CASSGHNTGELFF. In DNA, the CDR3 is TGTGCCAGCAGCGGACACAACACCGGGGAGCTGTTTTTT.

CDR3 protein: CASSDLTSGINEQFF. CDR3 DNA: TGTGCCAGCAGCGATTTGACTAGCGGGATTAACGAGCAGTTCTTC. The chain carries TRBV9 and TRBJ2-1, with 11 positions matching TRBD2. CDR1 and CDR2 (germline): SGDLS, YYNGEE. V shed 3 bases, J shed 10 bases, and the junction held 9 bases outside the gene matches. The CDR3 is 15 residues long.

The chain links TRBV4-1 to TRBJ1-5; TRBD1 is a possible D gene (5 bases). V was trimmed by 0 bases and J by 6 bases, leaving 12 bases between them. The CDR3 sequence is 15 residues long. Germline CDR1 and CDR2: MGHRA and YSYEKL. CDR3 DNA sequence: TGCGCCAGCAGCCAAGATGGACGGGGGAGTCAGCCCCAGCATTTT. It specifies CASSQDGRGSQPQHF.

This chain connects TRBV19 to TRBJ1-2, with D uncertain. The CDR3 covers 12 residues. V gave up 3 bases and J gave up 8 bases, with 10 bases separating them. Per the germline V gene, CDR1 is LNHDA and CDR2 is SQIVND (reference sequence). This CDR3 is CASSMVGRGYTF. The CDR3 DNA sequence: TGTGCCAGTAGTATGGTGGGGAGAGGCTACACCTTC.

The J gene is TRBJ1-5, the V gene TRBV19; TRBD1 agrees at 11 bases. The CDR3 length is 15 residues. CDR1 is LNHDA, CDR2 SQIVND, per germline (reference sequence). Trimming removed 4 bases from V and 2 bases from J; junction bases left unmatched: 1. CDR3 sequence reads: CASSRGQGGNQPQHF. The CDR3, as DNA: TGTGCCAGTAGTAGGGGACAGGGGGGCAATCAGCCCCAGCATTTT.

V is TRBV13 and J is TRBJ1-3, with a tentative D call TRBD1 (6 bases). The V end was cut by 5 bases, the J end by 0 bases, with 23 bases between. The V gene's germline CDR1 is PRHDT and CDR2 FYEKMQ (reference sequence). The CDR3 extends over 19 amino acids. The CDR3 is CASSRQGNPRTLSGNTIYF. The CDR3 DNA reads as TGTGCCAGCAGCCGCCAGGGGAACCCGAGAACTCTCTCTGGAAACACCATATATTTT.

The CDR3 spells CASRQDTEQFF. The CDR3 region has the DNA TGTGCCAGTAGGCAAGACACAGAGCAGTTCTTC. This chain links TRBV19 with TRBJ2-1; D remains unclear. The V end lost 6 bases, the J end lost 10 bases, and 10 bases lay between the germline ends. Germline V gives CDR1 LNHDA, CDR2 SQIVND (reference sequence). The CDR3 length is 11 residues.

The chain joins TRBV7-9 to TRBJ1-1, with D maybe TRBD1 (5 bases). The CDR3 extends over 15 amino acids. The V and J ends lost 5 bases and 6 bases respectively, with 19 bases between them. Germline V gene sequence: CDR1 SEHNR, CDR2 FQNEAQ (reference sequence). CDR3 amino acids: CASSPALGPPSEAFF. The CDR3 bases are TGTGCCAGCAGCCCAGCCTTGGGGCCGCCCTCTGAAGCTTTCTTT.

This chain connects TRBV7-9 to TRBJ1-2; TRBD1 matches at 8 bases. The J segment lost 7 bases and the V segment lost 7 bases, leaving 14 bases of the junction unmatched. This CDR3 has 15 amino acids. The V gene's germline CDR1 is SEHNR and CDR2 FQNEAQ (reference sequence). The CDR3 DNA sequence: TGTGCCAGCATCTCCGACAGAGGACAGGGTACTGGCTACACCTTC. Its translation is CASISDRGQGTGYTF. Based on the CDR3 plus reference TRBV7-9 and TRBJ1-2, the full variable domain is DTGVSQNPRHKITKRGQNVTFRCDPISEHNRLYWYRQTLGQGPEFLTYFQNEAQLEKSRLLSDRFSAERPKGSFSTLEIQRTEQGDSAMYLCASISDRGQGTGYTFGSGTRLTVV.

CDR3 sequence (DNA): TGTGCCATCAGTGGTGCGGGGAATACGCAGTATTTT. This encodes CAISGAGNTQYF. This chain connects TRBV10-3 to TRBJ2-3; D perhaps matches TRBD2 (6 bases). Germline CDR1 ENHRY, CDR2 SYGVKD. CDR3 size: 12 residues. Trimming took 4 bases from V and 7 from J, leaving 9 bases between them.

CDR3 region: CASSLDRSNQPQHF. The DNA for the CDR3 is TGTGCCAGCAGTCTCGACAGGAGCAATCAGCCCCAGCATTTT. V and J are TRBV28 and TRBJ1-5; D perhaps matches TRBD1 (6 bases). V was trimmed by 5 bases and J by 1 base, leaving 9 bases between them. Germline-derived CDR1 and CDR2 are MDHEN and SYDVKM. The CDR3 contains 14 residues.

On this clone: Other DNA sequences within the sample encode an identical CDR3. This chain links TRBV30 with TRBJ1-1; D is perhaps TRBD1 (5 bases). Germline CDR1 GTSNPN, CDR2 SVGIG (reference sequence). V lost 0 bases and J 4 bases, leaving 12 bases between the germline ends. This CDR3 has 14 amino acids. The CDR3 reads CAWSVGGTGTEAFF. The CDR3 DNA sequence: TGTGCCTGGAGTGTGGGGGGGACGGGCACTGAAGCTTTCTTT.

The chain carries TRBV7-2 and TRBJ2-2; D remains ambiguous. Trimming took off 0 bases at V and 4 bases at J, with 12 bases between the two ends. In germline, CDR1 is SGHTA, CDR2 FQGNSA. The CDR3 is 16 residues long. The CDR3, as DNA: TGTGCCAGCAGCTTAGCCGTTGGAGTCGGCACCGGGGAGCTGTTTTTT. Translating it yields CASSLAVGVGTGELFF.